The present T cell receptor (beta chain) was sequenced within a study of vaccination effects on CD4 cells after COVID-19. Study-level background: Samples from two convalescent patients were given 16 days and one week before vaccination.

Study-wide results and caveats: Newly vaccine-induced clones made up most of the convalescents' post-vaccine spike-reactive clones. Late post-vaccination, clones induced by infection and those induced by vaccine underwent marked clonal contraction.

Sequencing used immunoSEQ multiplex PCR; TCRdb keeps in-frame clones, though not all of them. The sample has tens of thousands of clones, approximately 78% seen once; the top ten hold more than 15%. Peptide-pool stimulation followed by sequencing identified expanded antigen-specific CD4+ clonotypes in the ViraFEST assay. Culture lasted about ten days before CD4+ T cell isolation. The person had a PCR-confirmed SARS-CoV-2 infection during March to December 2020. Turning to this clone: The antigen remains undetermined.

The sequencing used CD4+ T cells from PBMCs cultured with HCoV-NL63 spike peptides, collected before COVID-19 vaccination. This TCR came from a human donor who had a prior SARS-CoV-2 infection.

The CDR3 DNA follows: TGTGCCAGCTCACCACCGGGACAGGGGGCGCGGGGTGAGCAGTACTTC. Translation: CASSPPGQGARGEQYF. The chain is built from TRBV18 and TRBJ2-7; 12 positions agree with TRBD1. From germline, CDR1 is KGHSH and CDR2 LQKENI. CDR3 length: 16 amino acids. Trimming cost V 0 bases and J 7 bases; bases outside gene matches: 7.